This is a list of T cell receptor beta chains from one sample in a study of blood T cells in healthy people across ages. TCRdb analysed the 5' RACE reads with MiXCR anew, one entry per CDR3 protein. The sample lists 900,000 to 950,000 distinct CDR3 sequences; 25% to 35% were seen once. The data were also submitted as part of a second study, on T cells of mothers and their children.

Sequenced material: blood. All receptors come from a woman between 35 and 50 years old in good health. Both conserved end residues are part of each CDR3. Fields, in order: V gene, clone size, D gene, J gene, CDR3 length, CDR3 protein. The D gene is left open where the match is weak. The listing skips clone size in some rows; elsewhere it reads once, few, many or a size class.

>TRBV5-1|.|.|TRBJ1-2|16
CASSISRDTINYGYTF
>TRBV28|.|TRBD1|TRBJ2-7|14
CASGVSTGGYEQYF
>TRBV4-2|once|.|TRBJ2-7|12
CASSPRGGKTSF
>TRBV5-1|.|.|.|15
CASSLASEWGTEQYF
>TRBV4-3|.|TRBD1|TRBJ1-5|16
CASSQAAGGRNQPQHF
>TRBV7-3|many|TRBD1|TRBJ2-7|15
CASSSGQGSAYEQYF
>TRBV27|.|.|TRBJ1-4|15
CASSLDPSGREKLFF
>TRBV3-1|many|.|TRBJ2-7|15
CASSRTGTSSYEQYF
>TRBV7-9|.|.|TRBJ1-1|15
CAGSDRGGASTEAFF
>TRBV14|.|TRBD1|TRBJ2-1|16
CASSLLGQGNYNEQFF
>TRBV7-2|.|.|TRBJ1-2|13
CASSLGQYIAYTF
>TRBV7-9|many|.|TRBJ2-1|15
CASSLRQDSYNEQFF
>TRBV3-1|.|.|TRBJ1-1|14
CASSQVEVNTEAFF
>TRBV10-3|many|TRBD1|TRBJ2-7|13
CAIGDRGTDEQYF
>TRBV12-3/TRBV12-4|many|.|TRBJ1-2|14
CASSSSGIPDGYTF
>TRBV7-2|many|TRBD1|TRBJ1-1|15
CASRTQGALNTEAFF
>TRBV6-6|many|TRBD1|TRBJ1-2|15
CASSYSGTGGNGYTF